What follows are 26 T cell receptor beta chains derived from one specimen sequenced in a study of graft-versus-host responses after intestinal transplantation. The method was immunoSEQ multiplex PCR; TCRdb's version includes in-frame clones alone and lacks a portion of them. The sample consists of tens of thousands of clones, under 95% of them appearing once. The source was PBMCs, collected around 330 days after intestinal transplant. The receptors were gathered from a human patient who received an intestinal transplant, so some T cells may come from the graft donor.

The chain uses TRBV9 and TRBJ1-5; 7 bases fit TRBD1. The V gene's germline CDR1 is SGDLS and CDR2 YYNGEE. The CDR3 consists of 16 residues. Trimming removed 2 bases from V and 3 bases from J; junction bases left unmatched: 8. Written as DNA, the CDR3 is TGTGCCAGCAGCGTCCCGGACAGGCAAACCAATCAGCCCCAGCATTTT. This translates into CASSVPDRQTNQPQHF.

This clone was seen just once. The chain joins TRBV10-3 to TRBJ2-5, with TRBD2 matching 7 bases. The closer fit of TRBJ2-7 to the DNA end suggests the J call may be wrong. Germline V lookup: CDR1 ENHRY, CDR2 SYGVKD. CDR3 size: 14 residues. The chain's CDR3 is CAIRGGMTTYEQYF. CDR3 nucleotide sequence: TGTGCCATCAGGGGGGGGATGACGACCTACGAGCAGTACTTC.

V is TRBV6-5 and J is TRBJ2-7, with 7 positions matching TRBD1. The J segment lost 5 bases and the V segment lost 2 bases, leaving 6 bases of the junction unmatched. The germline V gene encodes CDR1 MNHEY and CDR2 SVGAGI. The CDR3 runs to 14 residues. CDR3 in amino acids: CASSYVQGSDEQYF. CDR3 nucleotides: TGTGCCAGCAGTTACGTACAGGGGAGCGACGAGCAGTACTTC.

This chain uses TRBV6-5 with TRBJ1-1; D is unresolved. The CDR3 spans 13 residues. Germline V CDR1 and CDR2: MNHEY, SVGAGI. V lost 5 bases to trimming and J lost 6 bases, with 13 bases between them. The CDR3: CASSEVYWAEAFF. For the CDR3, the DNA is TGTGCCAGCAGTGAAGTTTACTGGGCTGAAGCTTTCTTT.

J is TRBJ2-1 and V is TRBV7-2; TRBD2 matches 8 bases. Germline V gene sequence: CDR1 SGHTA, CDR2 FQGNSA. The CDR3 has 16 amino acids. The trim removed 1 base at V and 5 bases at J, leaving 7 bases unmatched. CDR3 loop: CASSLVGGGPHNEQFF. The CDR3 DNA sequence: TGTGCCAGCAGCTTAGTTGGCGGGGGGCCCCACAATGAGCAGTTCTTC.

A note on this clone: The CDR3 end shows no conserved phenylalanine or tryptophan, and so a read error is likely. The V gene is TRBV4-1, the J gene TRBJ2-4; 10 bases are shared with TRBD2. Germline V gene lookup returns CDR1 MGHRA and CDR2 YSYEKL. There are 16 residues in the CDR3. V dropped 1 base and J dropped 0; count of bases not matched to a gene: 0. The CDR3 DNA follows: TGCGCCAGCAGCCAAGGACTAGCGGGAGCCAAAAACATTCAGTACCTC. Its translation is CASSQGLAGAKNIQYL.

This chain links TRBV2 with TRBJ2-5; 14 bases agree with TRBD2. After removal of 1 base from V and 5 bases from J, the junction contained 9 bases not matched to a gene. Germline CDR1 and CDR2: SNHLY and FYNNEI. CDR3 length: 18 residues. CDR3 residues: CASSEGLAGGPGLETQYF. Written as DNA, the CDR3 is TGTGCCAGCAGTGAAGGACTAGCGGGAGGGCCGGGTCTTGAGACCCAGTACTTC.

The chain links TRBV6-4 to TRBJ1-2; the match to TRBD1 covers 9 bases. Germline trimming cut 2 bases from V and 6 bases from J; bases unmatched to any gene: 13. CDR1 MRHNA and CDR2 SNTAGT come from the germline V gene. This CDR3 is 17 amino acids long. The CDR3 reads CASSDDTQDRGFNGYTF. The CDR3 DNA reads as TGTGCCAGCAGTGACGATACTCAGGACAGGGGTTTCAATGGCTACACCTTC.

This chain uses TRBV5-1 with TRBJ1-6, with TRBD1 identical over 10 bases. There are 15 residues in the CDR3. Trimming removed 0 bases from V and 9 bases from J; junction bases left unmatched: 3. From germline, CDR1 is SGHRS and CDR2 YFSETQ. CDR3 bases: TGCGCCAGCAGCTTGGGACAGGGGGCGAGTTCACCCCTCCACTTT. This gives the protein CASSLGQGASSPLHF.

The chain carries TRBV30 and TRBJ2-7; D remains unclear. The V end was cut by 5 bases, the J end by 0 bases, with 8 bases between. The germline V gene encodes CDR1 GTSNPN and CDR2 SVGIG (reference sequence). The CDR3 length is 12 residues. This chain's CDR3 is CAWGSNSYEQYF. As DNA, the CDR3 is TGTGCCTGGGGAAGCAACTCCTACGAGCAGTACTTC.

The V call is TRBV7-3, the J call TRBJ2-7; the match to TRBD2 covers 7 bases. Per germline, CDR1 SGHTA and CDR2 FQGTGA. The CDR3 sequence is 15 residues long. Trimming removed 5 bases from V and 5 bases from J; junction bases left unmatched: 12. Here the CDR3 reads CASSLAFGLGNEQYF. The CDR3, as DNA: TGTGCCAGCAGCCTCGCGTTTGGACTAGGCAACGAGCAGTACTTC.

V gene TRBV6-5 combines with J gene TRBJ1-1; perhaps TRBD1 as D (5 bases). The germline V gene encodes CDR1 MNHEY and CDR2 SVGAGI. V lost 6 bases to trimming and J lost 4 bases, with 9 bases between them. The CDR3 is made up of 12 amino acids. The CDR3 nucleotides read TGTGCCAGCAGGGGGCCCGGCACTGAAGCTTTCTTT. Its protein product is CASRGPGTEAFF.

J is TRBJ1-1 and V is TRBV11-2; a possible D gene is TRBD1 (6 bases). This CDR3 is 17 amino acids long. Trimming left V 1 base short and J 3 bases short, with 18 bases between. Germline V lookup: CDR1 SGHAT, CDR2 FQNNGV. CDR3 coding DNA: TGTGCCAGCAGCTTAGGCCTGGGGGGCCGGATGGACACTGAAGCTTTCTTT. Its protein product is CASSLGLGGRMDTEAFF.

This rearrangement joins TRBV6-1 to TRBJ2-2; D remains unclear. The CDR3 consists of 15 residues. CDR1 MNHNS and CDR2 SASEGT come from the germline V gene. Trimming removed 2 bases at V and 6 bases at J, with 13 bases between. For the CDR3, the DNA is TGTGCCAGCAGTGAAAGCCTAGGGCCTGCCGGGGAGCTGTTTTTT. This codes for CASSESLGPAGELFF.

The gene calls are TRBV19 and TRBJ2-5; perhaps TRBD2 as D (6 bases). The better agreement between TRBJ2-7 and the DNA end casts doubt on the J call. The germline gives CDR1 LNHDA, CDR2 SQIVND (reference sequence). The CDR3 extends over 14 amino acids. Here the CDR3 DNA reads TGTGCCAGTAGCAACACCCCCTCTAGCGCCGAGCAGTACTTC. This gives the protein CASSNTPSSAEQYF.

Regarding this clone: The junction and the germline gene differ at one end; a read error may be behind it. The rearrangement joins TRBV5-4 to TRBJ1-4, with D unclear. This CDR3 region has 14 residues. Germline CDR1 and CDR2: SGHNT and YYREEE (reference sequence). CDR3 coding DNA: TGTGCCAGCAGATTGGACGTAGGGAATGAAAAACTGTTTTTT. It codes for CASRLDVGNEKLFF.

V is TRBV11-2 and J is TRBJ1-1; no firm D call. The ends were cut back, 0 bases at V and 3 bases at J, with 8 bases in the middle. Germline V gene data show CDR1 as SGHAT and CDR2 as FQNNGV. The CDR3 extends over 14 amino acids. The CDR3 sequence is CASSLDPRDTEAFF. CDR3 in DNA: TGTGCCAGCAGCTTAGATCCAAGAGACACTGAAGCTTTCTTT.

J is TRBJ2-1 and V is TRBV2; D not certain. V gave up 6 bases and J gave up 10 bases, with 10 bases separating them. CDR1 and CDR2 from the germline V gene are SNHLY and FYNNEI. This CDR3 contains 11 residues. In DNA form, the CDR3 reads TGTGCCAGCAGCCCCAGCAGAGAGCAGTTCTTC. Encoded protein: CASSPSREQFF.

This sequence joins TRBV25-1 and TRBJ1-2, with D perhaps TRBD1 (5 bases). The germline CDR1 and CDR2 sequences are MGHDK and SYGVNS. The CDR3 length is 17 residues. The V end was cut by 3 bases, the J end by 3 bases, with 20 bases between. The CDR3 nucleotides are TGTGCCAGCAGTGACAATAAGAGGAGGGGCGCGGACTATGGCTACACCTTC. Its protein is CASSDNKRRGADYGYTF.

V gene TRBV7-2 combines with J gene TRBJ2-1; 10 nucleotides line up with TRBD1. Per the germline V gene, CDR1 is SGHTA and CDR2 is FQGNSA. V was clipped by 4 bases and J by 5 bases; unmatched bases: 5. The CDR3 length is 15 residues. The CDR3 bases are TGTGCCAGCAGCTGGGACAGGGGTCCCCACAATGAGCAGTTCTTC. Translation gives CASSWDRGPHNEQFF.

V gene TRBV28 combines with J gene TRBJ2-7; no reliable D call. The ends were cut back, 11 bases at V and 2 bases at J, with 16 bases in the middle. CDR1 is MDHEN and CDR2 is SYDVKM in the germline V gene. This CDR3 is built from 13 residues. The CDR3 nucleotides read TGTGCCTCAAAGCCTCGGTGGGCCTACGAGCAGTACTTC. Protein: CASKPRWAYEQYF.

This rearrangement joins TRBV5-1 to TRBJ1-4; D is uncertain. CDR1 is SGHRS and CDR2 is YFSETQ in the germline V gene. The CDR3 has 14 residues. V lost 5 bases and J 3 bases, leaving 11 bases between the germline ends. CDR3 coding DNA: TGCGCCAGCAGATTTCGAGAGGCTAATGAAAAACTGTTTTTT. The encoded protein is CASRFREANEKLFF.

In DNA form, the CDR3 reads TGTGCAAGTCGCTTAGGCCGACTAGCGGGGGCCAGTTACGAGCAGTACTTC. Its translation is CASRLGRLAGASYEQYF. The J gene is TRBJ2-7, the V gene TRBV12-2; the D call TRBD2 from the table was never checked on the DNA. TRBV12-2 is a recognized pseudogene. The CDR3 runs to 17 residues.

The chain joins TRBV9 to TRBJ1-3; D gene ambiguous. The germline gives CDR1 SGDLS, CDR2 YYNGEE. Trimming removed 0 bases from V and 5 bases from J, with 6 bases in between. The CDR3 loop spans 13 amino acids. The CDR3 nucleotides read TGTGCCAGCAGCGTAGGTGTAAGAAACACCATATATTTT. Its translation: CASSVGVRNTIYF.

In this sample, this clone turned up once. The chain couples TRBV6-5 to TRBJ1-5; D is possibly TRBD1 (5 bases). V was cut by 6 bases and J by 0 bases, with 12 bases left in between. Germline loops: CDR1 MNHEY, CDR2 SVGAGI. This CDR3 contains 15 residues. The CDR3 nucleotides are TGTGCCAGCAGCTTAGACAGTTATAGCAATCAGCCCCAGCATTTT. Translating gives CASSLDSYSNQPQHF.

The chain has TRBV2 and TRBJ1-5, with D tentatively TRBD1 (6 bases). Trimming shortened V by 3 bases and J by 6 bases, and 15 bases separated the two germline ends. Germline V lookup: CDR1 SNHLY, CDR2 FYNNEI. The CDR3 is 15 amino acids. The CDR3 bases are TGTGCCAGCAGTGACCCGGGGGGGCGCGGTCAGCCCCAGCATTTT. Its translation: CASSDPGGRGQPQHF.